Sequencing of this T cell receptor beta chain was carried out in a study of T cell repertoires in cytomegalovirus infection. Study context: Recently identified HLA-C-restricted CMV epitopes were used, and well-studied HLA-B-restricted CMV epitopes were used as well. From public TCR beta signatures came an indication of both CMV infection and matching HLA type.

MiXCR, applied by TCRdb to the reads, yields one record per CDR3 protein. Of approximately 270,000 distinct CDR3 sequences in the sample, roughly 21% were seen once. Ten or more counts support this clonotype. Its antigen remains unknown. CDR1 is SGHTA, CDR2 FQGNSA, per germline. Deletions cut 5 bases from V and 4 bases from J, with 13 bases between. The CDR3 is 14 amino acids. Study results and caveats: Clonotype analysis showed dominance of the ex vivo response by HLA-C-restricted CMV-specific TCR beta clonotypes.

The sample in question was cultured PBMCs, obtained from culture after CMV antigen stimulation. This rearrangement joins TRBV7-2 to TRBJ2-3, with unresolved D. This clonotype was sampled from a human donor in good health (CMV status not recorded). Some clones in this sample may be carry-over from other donors' samples. The CDR3: CASSPEFHPDTQYF. CDR3 DNA sequence: TGTGCCAGCAGCCCCGAGTTCCACCCAGATACGCAGTATTTT.